This entry lists 2 T cell receptor beta chains sequenced from one sample in a study of cytotoxic CD8 clonotypes in ibrutinib-treated CLL. The assay was immunoSEQ multiplex PCR, and TCRdb's table has in-frame clones only and misses some. In the table there are about 250,000 clones, 70% of which are singletons. The input for sequencing was PBMCs, taken after 24 months of ibrutinib treatment. The source of these receptors is a human donor with chronic lymphocytic leukemia.

This clone was detected a few times. This chain connects TRBV1 to TRBJ2-7; the table gives TRBD2 as D, unverified against the DNA. TRBV1 is tagged as a pseudogene. CDR3 length: 16 residues. The chain's CDR3 is CTSSQFNKGLHGEQYF. CDR3 sequence (DNA): TGCACCAGCAGCCAGTTCAACAAGGGACTACACGGGGAGCAGTACTTC.

V is TRBV19 and J is TRBJ1-5; no definite D call. Germline assignment: CDR1 LNHDA and CDR2 SQIVND (reference sequence). This CDR3 is 13 amino acids long. With 5 bases removed from V and 7 bases from J, the gap between germline ends came to 12 bases. Written as DNA, the CDR3 is TGTGCCAGTAGTCCAGGACTGGGGCAGCCCCAGCATTTT. Translated, it gives CASSPGLGQPQHF.